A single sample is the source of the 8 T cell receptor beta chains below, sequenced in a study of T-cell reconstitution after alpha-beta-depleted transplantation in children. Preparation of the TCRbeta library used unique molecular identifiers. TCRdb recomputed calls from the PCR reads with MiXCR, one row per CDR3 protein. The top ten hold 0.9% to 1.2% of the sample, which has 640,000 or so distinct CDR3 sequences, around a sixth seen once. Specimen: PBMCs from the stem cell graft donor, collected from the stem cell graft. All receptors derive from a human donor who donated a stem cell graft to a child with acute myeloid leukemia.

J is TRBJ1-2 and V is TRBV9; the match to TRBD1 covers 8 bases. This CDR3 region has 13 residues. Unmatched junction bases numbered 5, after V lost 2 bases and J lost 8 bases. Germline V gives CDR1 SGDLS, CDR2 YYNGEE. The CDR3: CASSVGQGLGYTF. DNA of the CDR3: TGTGCCAGCAGCGTCGGACAGGGCTTGGGCTACACCTTC. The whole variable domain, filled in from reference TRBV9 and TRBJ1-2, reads DSGVTQTPKHLITATGQRVTLRCSPRSGDLSVYWYQQSLDQGLQFLIQYYNGEERAKGNILERFSAQQFPDLHSELNLSSLELGDSALYFCASSVGQGLGYTFGSGTRLTVV.

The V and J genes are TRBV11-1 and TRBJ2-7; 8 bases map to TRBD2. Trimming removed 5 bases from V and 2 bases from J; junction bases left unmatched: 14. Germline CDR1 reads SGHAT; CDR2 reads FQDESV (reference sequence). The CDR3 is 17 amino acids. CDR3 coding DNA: TGTGCCAGCAGCCCCATGAGAGGATTAGCGGGGACCTACGAGCAGTACGTC. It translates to CASSPMRGLAGTYEQYV.

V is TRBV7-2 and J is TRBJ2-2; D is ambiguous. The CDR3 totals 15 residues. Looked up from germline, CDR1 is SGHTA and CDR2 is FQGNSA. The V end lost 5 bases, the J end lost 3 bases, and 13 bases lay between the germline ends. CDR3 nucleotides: TGTGCCAGCAGCCCGACCTCTTGGGACACCGGGGAGCTGTTTTTT. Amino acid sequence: CASSPTSWDTGELFF. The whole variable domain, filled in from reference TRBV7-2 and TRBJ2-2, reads GAGVSQSPSNKVTEKGKDVELRCDPISGHTALYWYRQSLGQGLEFLIYFQGNSAPDKSGLPSDRFSAERTGGSVSTLTIQRTQQEDSAVYLCASSPTSWDTGELFFGEGSRLTVL.

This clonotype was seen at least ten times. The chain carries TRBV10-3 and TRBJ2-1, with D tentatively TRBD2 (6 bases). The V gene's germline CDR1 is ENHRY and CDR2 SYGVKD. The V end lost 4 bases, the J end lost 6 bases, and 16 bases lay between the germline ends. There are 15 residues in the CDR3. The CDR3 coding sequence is TGTGCCATCAGTGCCTCGGGGGACCAAGGCAATGAGCAGTTCTTC. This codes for CAISASGDQGNEQFF.

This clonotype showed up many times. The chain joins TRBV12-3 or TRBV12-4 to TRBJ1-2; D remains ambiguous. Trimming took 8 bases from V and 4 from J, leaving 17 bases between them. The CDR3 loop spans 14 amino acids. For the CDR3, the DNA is TGTGCCAGCTCTCTACGAGGCACCCTCTATGGCTACACCTTC. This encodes CASSLRGTLYGYTF.

The CDR3 loop reads CAISEAGSNSPLHF. The DNA of the CDR3 is TGTGCCATCAGTGAGGCAGGGTCAAATTCACCCCTCCACTTT. V and J are TRBV10-3 and TRBJ1-6; TRBD1 might be the D (5 bases). CDR3 length equals 14 residues. Germline loops: CDR1 ENHRY, CDR2 SYGVKD. Trimming left V 2 bases short and J 7 bases short, with 9 bases between.

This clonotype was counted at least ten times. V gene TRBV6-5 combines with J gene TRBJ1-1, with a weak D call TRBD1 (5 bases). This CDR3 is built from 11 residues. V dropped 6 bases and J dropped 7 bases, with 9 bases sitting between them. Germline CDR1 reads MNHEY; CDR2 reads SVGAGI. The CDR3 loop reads CASRQTGEAFF. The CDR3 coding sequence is TGTGCCAGCAGACAAACAGGTGAAGCTTTCTTT.

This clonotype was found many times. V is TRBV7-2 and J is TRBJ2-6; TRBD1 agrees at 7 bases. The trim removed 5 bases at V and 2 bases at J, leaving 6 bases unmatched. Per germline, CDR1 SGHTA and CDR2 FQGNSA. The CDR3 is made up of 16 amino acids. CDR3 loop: CASSSRDRTGANVLTF. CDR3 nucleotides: TGTGCCAGCAGCAGCCGGGACAGAACTGGGGCCAACGTCCTGACTTTC.